Listed below are T cell receptor beta chains from one sample, sequenced in a study of blood T cell repertoires in COVID-19. Sequencing was performed with immunoSEQ multiplex PCR; in TCRdb, only in-frame clones are kept and a portion is missing. The repertoire holds tens of thousands of clones, about 85% seen once, with around 39% in the top ten. Sample: peripheral blood. The receptors derive from a man aged 80 or over with acute or convalescent COVID-19. CDR3s include the opening cysteine and the closing phenylalanine or tryptophan. Each record gives: clone size, CDR3 length, V gene, D gene, J gene, CDR3 protein, CDR3 DNA. A D gene is named only where the DNA matches it firmly. Clone size is shown for a subset of rows, as once, few, many or a class of expanded clone.

-,14,TRBV30,TRBD1,TRBJ2-2,CAWSKGQRTGELFF,TGTGCCTGGAGTAAGGGACAGAGGACCGGGGAGCTGTTTTTT
-,13,TRBV12-3/TRBV12-4,TRBD2,TRBJ2-7,CASSQTSGSEQYF,TGTGCCAGCAGCCAGACTAGCGGGAGCGAGCAGTACTTC
-,13,TRBV5-5,-,TRBJ2-1,CASIGTPDNEQFF,TGTGCCAGCATTGGGACTCCGGACAATGAGCAGTTCTTC
-,15,TRBV9,TRBD2,TRBJ2-7,CASSGGGTGGYEQYF,TGTGCCAGCAGCGGGGGAGGGACGGGAGGCTACGAGCAGTACTTC
-,13,TRBV5-4,TRBD1,TRBJ2-7,CASSAGTAYEQYF,TGTGCCAGCAGCGCCGGGACAGCATACGAGCAGTACTTC
-,17,TRBV7-8,TRBD1,TRBJ2-1,CASSLFRTGPTSREQFF,TGTGCCAGCAGCTTATTCCGGACAGGACCAACCAGTCGGGAGCAGTTCTTC
-,16,TRBV23-1,TRBD1,TRBJ2-2,CASWHLDRSNTGELFF,TGCGCCAGCTGGCACCTGGACAGGTCGAACACCGGGGAGCTGTTTTTT
-,15,TRBV6-5,TRBD1,TRBJ2-7,CASNARDRIPGEQYF,TGTGCCAGCAACGCCCGGGACAGGATTCCGGGCGAGCAGTACTTC
-,17,TRBV7-2,-,TRBJ2-7,CASSLAAGKTRFYEQYF,TGTGCCAGCAGCTTAGCGGCCGGAAAGACTAGGTTCTACGAGCAGTACTTC
-,14,TRBV6-5,-,TRBJ2-1,CASTEGAPYNEQFF,TGTGCCAGCACCGAAGGGGCCCCCTACAATGAGCAGTTCTTC
-,15,TRBV3-1/TRBV3-2,TRBD1,TRBJ2-2,CASTAQGALGGELFF,TGTGCCAGCACCGCACAGGGGGCGCTTGGCGGGGAGCTGTTTTTT
-,12,TRBV12-3/TRBV12-4,-,TRBJ2-1,CASSLALNEQFF,TGTGCCAGCAGTTTAGCCCTCAATGAGCAGTTCTTC
-,14,TRBV5-8,-,TRBJ1-4,CASSRLATNEKLFF,TGTGCCAGCAGCCGGTTAGCAACTAATGAAAAACTGTTTTTT
-,15,TRBV28,-,TRBJ1-6,CASRSQGPRDSPLHF,TGTGCCAGCAGGTCCCAGGGCCCCAGAGATTCACCCCTCCACTTT
-,15,TRBV3-1/TRBV3-2,-,TRBJ1-2,CASSQDQDSSRGYTF,TGTGCCAGCAGCCAAGATCAAGACAGCAGTCGAGGCTACACCTTC
-,14,TRBV6-5,TRBD2,TRBJ2-4,CASTPVGGENIQYF,TGTGCCAGCACCCCTGTGGGGGGGGAAAACATTCAGTACTTC
-,15,TRBV11-3,TRBD1,TRBJ1-1,CASSSGQGMNTEAFF,TGTGCCAGCAGCTCGGGACAGGGAATGAACACTGAAGCTTTCTTT
-,13,TRBV5-1,-,TRBJ1-5,CASRLAWNQPQHF,TGCGCCAGCAGACTTGCGTGGAATCAGCCCCAGCATTTT
-,17,TRBV24-1,TRBD1,TRBJ2-5,CATSDLSDRGPGKTQYF,TGTGCCACCAGTGATTTGTCCGACAGGGGGCCGGGAAAGACCCAGTACTTC
-,13,TRBV28,TRBD2,TRBJ2-7,CASERPGGSEQYF,TGTGCCAGCGAACGGCCGGGGGGAAGCGAGCAGTACTTC
-,13,TRBV5-1,-,TRBJ1-5,CASSTDSNQPQHF,TGCGCCAGCAGTACAGATAGCAATCAGCCCCAGCATTTT
-,12,TRBV28,-,TRBJ1-6,CASNRVNSPLHF,TGTGCCAGCAATCGGGTAAATTCACCCCTCCACTTT
-,20,TRBV5-1,TRBD2,TRBJ2-1,CASSPNPGLAGGNLDNEQFF,TGCGCCAGCAGCCCTAACCCGGGACTAGCGGGAGGGAACCTGGACAATGAGCAGTTCTTC
once,17,TRBV5-4,-,TRBJ2-7,CASSSGSGYPSSYEQYF,TGTGCCAGCAGCTCGGGGAGTGGCTACCCTAGCTCCTACGAGCAGTACTTC
-,17,TRBV7-2,TRBD2,TRBJ2-3,CASSLAPSGSLADTQYF,TGTGCCAGCAGCTTAGCCCCTAGCGGGAGCCTCGCAGATACGCAGTATTTT
-,15,TRBV18,-,TRBJ1-1,CASSPQIQVGTEAFF,TGTGCCAGCTCACCACAAATCCAGGTTGGGACTGAAGCTTTCTTT
-,15,TRBV30,-,TRBJ2-7,CAWSVLRGAPREQYF,TGTGCCTGGAGTGTACTTCGGGGGGCGCCCCGTGAGCAGTACTTC
-,15,TRBV6-6,TRBD1,TRBJ1-5,CASSPGQRFNQPQHF,TGTGCCAGCAGCCCGGGACAGAGATTCAATCAGCCCCAGCATTTT
-,15,TRBV30,TRBD1,TRBJ1-3,CAWSRDRTMGNTIYF,TGTGCCTGGAGTCGGGACAGAACCATGGGAAACACCATATATTTT
-,15,TRBV6-5,TRBD1,TRBJ2-5,CASSPRTGGGETQYF,TGTGCCAGCAGTCCTAGGACAGGGGGCGGCGAGACCCAGTACTTC